This T cell receptor beta chain was observed in a study of blood T cells in healthy people across ages. The CDR3 has 12 amino acids. The V gene's germline CDR1 is SGHTA and CDR2 FQGNSA. V was clipped by 1 base and J by 11 bases, with 9 bases between them. Staff drew roughly 10 milliliters of peripheral blood from each donor. Sample-barcoded 5' priming and a J-beta primer mix drove a second PCR of roughly 6 to 12 cycles. Via MiXCR, TCRdb re-called the 5' RACE reads, giving one row per CDR3 protein. The sample records 1.5 million to 2 million distinct CDR3 sequences, 40% to 55% being singletons. The clonotype originates from a woman in her 40s in good health. The sequencing sample was made of blood. The rearrangement links TRBV7-2 to TRBJ1-5; D gene unclear. The CDR3 nucleotides read TGTGCCAGCAGCTTAGAGCGAGATACCCAGCATTTT. It translates to CASSLERDTQHF.